This TCR beta chain was retrieved from a study of beta chain features in type 1 diabetes. The study, taken as a whole, reports: Moderate yet significant TCRB CDR3 shortening was seen in Type 1 diabetes patients in all four CD4+ subsets.

Investigators reverse transcribed all isolated RNA, so they sequenced expressed TCRB transcripts. Regulatory, naive and central memory T cell samples averaged approximately 3.4 million reads. The table came from immunoSEQ multiplex PCR; TCRdb's copy has only in-frame clones and leaves some out. The sample carries about 160,000 clones, 8% to 9.5% recorded once. Regarding this clone: Antigen unknown.

This clonotype was obtained from a woman between 18 and 29 years old with type 1 diabetes. Sample: central memory CD4+ T cells from blood.

CDR3 residues: CSVGVGGANVLTF. As DNA, the CDR3 is TGCAGCGTTGGGGTCGGGGGGGCCAACGTCCTGACTTTC. The chain has TRBV29-1 and TRBJ2-6; the D is unclear. CDR3 length: 13 residues. V lost 4 bases and J 4 bases, leaving 8 bases between the germline ends. Germline V lookup: CDR1 SQVTM, CDR2 ANQGSEA. The full variable domain, rest sourced from reference TRBV29-1 and TRBJ2-6, is SAVISQKPSRDICQRGTSLTIQCQVDSQVTMMFWYRQQPGQSLTLIATANQGSEATYESGFVIDKFPISRPNLTFSTLTVSNMSPEDSSIYLCSVGVGGANVLTFGAGSRLTVL.